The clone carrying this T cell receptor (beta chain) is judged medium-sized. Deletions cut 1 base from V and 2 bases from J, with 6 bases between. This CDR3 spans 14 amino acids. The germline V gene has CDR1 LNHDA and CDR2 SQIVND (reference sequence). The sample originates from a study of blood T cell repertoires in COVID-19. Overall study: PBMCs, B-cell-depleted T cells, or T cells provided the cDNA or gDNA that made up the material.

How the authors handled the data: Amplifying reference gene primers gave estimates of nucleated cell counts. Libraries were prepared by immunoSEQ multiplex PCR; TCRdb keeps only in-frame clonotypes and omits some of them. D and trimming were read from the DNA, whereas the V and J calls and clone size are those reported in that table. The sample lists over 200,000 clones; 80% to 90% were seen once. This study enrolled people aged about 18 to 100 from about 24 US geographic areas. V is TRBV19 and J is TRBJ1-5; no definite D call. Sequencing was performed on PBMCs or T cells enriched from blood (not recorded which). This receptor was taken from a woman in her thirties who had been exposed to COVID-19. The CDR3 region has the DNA TGTGCCAGTAGTATAGTTCCGGGCAATCAGCCCCAGCATTTT. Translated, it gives CASSIVPGNQPQHF.